These 14 T cell receptor beta chains originate from one sample sequenced in a study of T cell repertoires in ileal Crohn's disease. The table came from immunoSEQ multiplex PCR; TCRdb's copy has only in-frame clones and leaves some out. This table holds about 14,000 clones, nearly 90% found once. Sequenced input: ileal tissue. The receptors were sampled from an adult with Crohn's disease.

This clone was seen once. V usage is TRBV30 and J usage is TRBJ1-6; TRBD1 matches 10 bases. J gave up 8 bases and V 5 bases, and 6 bases lay outside the gene matches. The CDR3 spans 14 residues. Germline assignment: CDR1 GTSNPN and CDR2 SVGIG (reference sequence). CDR3 bases: TGTGCCTGGGGTTGGGACAGGGGTTATTCACCCCTCCACTTT. Its translation: CAWGWDRGYSPLHF.

In its sample, this clone was seen a few times. This sequence joins TRBV19 and TRBJ2-2; TRBD2 aligns across 7 bases. There are 16 residues in the CDR3. Germline V gene sequence: CDR1 LNHDA, CDR2 SQIVND (reference sequence). Trimming cost V 4 bases and J 5 bases; bases outside gene matches: 10. The CDR3: CASSTLQRGYTGELFF. In nucleotides, the CDR3 is TGTGCCAGTAGTACCCTTCAGCGGGGTTATACCGGGGAGCTGTTTTTT. The complete variable domain, with remaining parts taken from reference TRBV19 and TRBJ2-2, reads DGGITQSPKYLFRKEGQNVTLSCEQNLNHDAMYWYRQDPGQGLRLIYYSQIVNDFQKGDIAEGYSVSREKKESFPLTVTSAQKNPTAFYLCASSTLQRGYTGELFFGEGSRLTVL.

This clone is a singleton in its sample. V gene TRBV27 combines with J gene TRBJ2-3; D is unresolved. Germline-derived CDR1 and CDR2 are MNHEY and SMNVEV (reference sequence). CDR3 length: 19 amino acids. V was clipped by 6 bases and J by 0 bases, with 25 bases between them. This chain's CDR3 is CASRNRSFNYFLSTDTQYF. For the CDR3, the DNA is TGTGCCAGCAGGAATCGAAGCTTCAATTATTTCCTTAGCACAGATACGCAGTATTTT.

The V and J genes are TRBV30 and TRBJ1-1; no definite D call. The CDR3 loop spans 13 amino acids. The ends were cut back, 8 bases at V and 1 base at J, with 14 bases in the middle. CDR1 and CDR2 from the germline V gene are GTSNPN and SVGIG (reference sequence). The CDR3 sequence: CAALGTTNTEAFF. CDR3 coding DNA: TGTGCCGCACTAGGTACTACGAACACTGAAGCTTTCTTT.

The rearrangement links TRBV7-8 to TRBJ2-1; unclear D gene. This CDR3 contains 13 residues. The V end was cut by 4 bases, the J end by 6 bases, with 10 bases between. Germline V gives CDR1 SGHVS, CDR2 FQNEAQ. Here the CDR3 reads CASSCLLCNEQFF. CDR3 DNA sequence: TGTGCCAGCAGCTGCCTACTGTGCAATGAGCAGTTCTTC.

CDR3 amino acids: CASSMLAGDEQFF. As DNA, the CDR3 is TGTGCCAGTAGTATGCTAGCGGGCGATGAGCAGTTCTTC. This chain links TRBV19 with TRBJ2-1, with 8 bases identical to TRBD2. This CDR3 region has 13 residues. Germline trimming cut 3 bases from V and 8 bases from J; bases unmatched to any gene: 3. In germline, CDR1 is LNHDA, CDR2 SQIVND (reference sequence).

The CDR3 DNA reads as TGTGCCGCATCTCCCGGGACTAGCGGCCAAGAGACCCAGTACTTC. Translating gives CAASPGTSGQETQYF. V gene TRBV19 combines with J gene TRBJ2-5, with TRBD2 matching 11 bases. The CDR3 has 15 residues. CDR1 and CDR2 (germline): LNHDA, SQIVND (reference sequence). J was trimmed by 1 base and V by 11 bases; bases with no gene match: 9. Based on the CDR3 plus reference TRBV19 and TRBJ2-5, the full variable domain is DGGITQSPKYLFRKEGQNVTLSCEQNLNHDAMYWYRQDPGQGLRLIYYSQIVNDFQKGDIAEGYSVSREKKESFPLTVTSAQKNPTAFYLCAASPGTSGQETQYFGPGTRLLVL.

This clone was picked up one time. The V and J genes are TRBV29-1 and TRBJ1-2; 8 nucleotides agree with TRBD1. Germline V gene lookup returns CDR1 SQVTM and CDR2 ANQGSEA. V trimming: 6 bases; J trimming: 5 bases; junction bases outside the gene matches: 17. The CDR3 length is 16 residues. CDR3 amino acids: CSVVNYGQGSEYGYTF. The CDR3 DNA follows: TGCAGCGTCGTTAATTACGGACAGGGCTCTGAGTATGGCTACACCTTC. The whole variable domain, remainder taken from reference TRBV29-1 and TRBJ1-2, is SAVISQKPSRDICQRGTSLTIQCQVDSQVTMMFWYRQQPGQSLTLIATANQGSEATYESGFVIDKFPISRPNLTFSTLTVSNMSPEDSSIYLCSVVNYGQGSEYGYTFGSGTRLTVV.

V gene TRBV7-2 combines with J gene TRBJ2-7; a weak D match, TRBD1 (6 bases). This CDR3 spans 13 amino acids. The germline gives CDR1 SGHTA, CDR2 FQGNSA. V lost 5 bases and J 5 bases, leaving 13 bases between the germline ends. The CDR3 loop is CASSRTRTDEQYF. Here the CDR3 DNA reads TGTGCCAGCAGCAGAACGCGGACAGACGAGCAGTACTTC.

The rearrangement links TRBV19 to TRBJ2-7; tentative D call: TRBD2 (5 bases). Germline CDR1 reads LNHDA; CDR2 reads SQIVND (reference sequence). The CDR3 spans 14 residues. Trimming removed 3 bases from V and 5 bases from J, with 14 bases in between. In nucleotides, the CDR3 is TGTGCCAGTAGTATCCACGGAAGGGAGAACGAGCAGTACTTC. Protein: CASSIHGRENEQYF. The full variable domain, completed using reference TRBV19 and TRBJ2-7, is DGGITQSPKYLFRKEGQNVTLSCEQNLNHDAMYWYRQDPGQGLRLIYYSQIVNDFQKGDIAEGYSVSREKKESFPLTVTSAQKNPTAFYLCASSIHGRENEQYFGPGTRLTVT.

This chain uses TRBV5-4 with TRBJ2-3; D not resolved. The CDR3 has 15 amino acids. Germline V gene lookup returns CDR1 SGHNT and CDR2 YYREEE (reference sequence). The V end lost 6 bases, the J end lost 0 bases, and 14 bases lay between the germline ends. This CDR3 reads CASTNSRPSTDTQYF. In nucleotides, the CDR3 is TGTGCCAGCACAAATAGCCGGCCAAGCACAGATACGCAGTATTTT.

This chain joins TRBV11-2 and TRBJ2-3; TRBD1 might be the D (6 bases). Trimming removed 3 bases from V and 1 base from J, with 11 bases in between. The CDR3 is 15 amino acids. Germline values: CDR1 SGHAT, CDR2 FQNNGV. CDR3 region: CASSFRGLGTDTQYF. The CDR3 nucleotides are TGTGCCAGCAGCTTTAGGGGGTTGGGCACAGATACGCAGTATTTT.

The chain combines TRBV30 with TRBJ1-6; perhaps TRBD1 as D (5 bases). Germline V gene data show CDR1 as GTSNPN and CDR2 as SVGIG (reference sequence). The V and J ends lost 5 bases and 7 bases respectively, with 9 bases between them. CDR3 length equals 12 residues. The CDR3 region has the DNA TGTGCCTGGGGGGCAGGGAATTCACCCCTCCACTTT. This codes for CAWGAGNSPLHF.

The chain joins TRBV2 to TRBJ2-3; D not resolved. Trimming stripped 4 bases from V and 0 bases from J, with 11 bases between. This CDR3 region has 15 residues. Germline loops: CDR1 SNHLY, CDR2 FYNNEI. The DNA for the CDR3 is TGTGCCAGCAGTGGGTGGGCTACTAGCACAGATACGCAGTATTTT. Translation: CASSGWATSTDTQYF.